The clone carrying this TCR beta chain was seen a few times. The CDR3 covers 12 residues. V dropped 5 bases and J dropped 1 base, with 9 bases sitting between them. Germline values: CDR1 DFQATT, CDR2 SNEGSKA (reference sequence). The data are from a study of Graves' ophthalmopathy and Graves' hyperthyroidism. The authors amplified TCR beta CDR3 regions, and they did so from RNA transcripts for repertoire sequencing. The first-round RT-PCR employed HTBI primers together with the Qiagen OneStep RT-PCR kit. A multiplex PCR was then performed as the second round. TCRdb reprocessed the multiplex PCR reads via MiXCR and lists one record per CDR3 protein. The sample records about 740,000 distinct CDR3 sequences, 35% to 50% being singletons.

The sample taken for sequencing was peripheral blood. V gene TRBV20-1 combines with J gene TRBJ2-7; D gene uncertain. This clonotype was obtained from an adult man with Graves' ophthalmopathy. The DNA of the CDR3 is TGCAGTGCTCCGACCATGTCCTACGAGCAGTACTTC. Encoded protein: CSAPTMSYEQYF.